In this sample, the clone carrying this T cell receptor beta chain turned up a few times. Antigen unknown. Assay: immunoSEQ multiplex PCR; the TCRdb copy retains only in-frame clones and omits some. The top ten clones hold about 2% of a sample with fewer than 45,000 clones, 75% to 85% of them seen once. This specimen belongs to a study of OX40 agonist ivuxolimab in advanced cancers. In the study overall: Ivuxolimab is an agonistic anti-OX40 (CD134) antibody, and patients were treated with it. Patient treatment consisted of intravenous ivuxolimab administration every 2 weeks at 0.01 to 10 mg/kg.

Points from the study as a whole: Within 6 weeks, CD4+ and CD8+ blood T cells expanded clonally at 0.1 to 3.0 mg/kg. Nonresponders, in some cases, also had low normalized T-cell clonal expansion.

The CDR3 spans 16 residues. The V segment lost 3 bases and the J segment 2 bases; nucleotides outside the gene matches: 2. Looked up from germline, CDR1 is LNHNV and CDR2 is YYDKDF (reference sequence). Sample: CD4+ or CD8+ T cells sorted from blood, taken in a trial of the OX40 agonist ivuxolimab. The receptor's source is an adult with an advanced solid tumor such as melanoma, head and neck, liver or kidney cancer. The J gene is TRBJ2-5, the V gene TRBV15, with 14 bases aligning to TRBD2. Here the CDR3 reads CATSSWTSGGQETQYF. CDR3 bases: TGTGCCACCAGCAGCTGGACTAGCGGGGGGCAAGAGACCCAGTACTTC.